Sequencing of this T cell receptor (beta chain) was carried out in a study of identical twins. Findings of the study overall: Without tracking the same donors, conclusions rested on cross-sectional statistical analysis.

Trimming removed 2 bases at V and 4 bases at J, with 5 bases between. The CDR3 sequence is 12 residues long. The germline CDR1 and CDR2 sequences are SGHTA and FQGNSA. Points on this clonotype: The antigen is unknown.

MiXCR, applied by TCRdb to the 5' RACE reads, yields one record per CDR3 protein. This table holds a few hundred thousand distinct CDR3 sequences, 9.5% to 10% found once. These same data were also listed under a study on yellow fever vaccine responses in identical twins. From that paper: Twins' vaccine T cell response reportedly gave the appearance of partial convergence and partial personalization.

J is TRBJ2-5 and V is TRBV7-2; D ambiguous. The sequenced sample consisted of PBMCs. The source is a woman younger than 30 in good health. The DNA of the CDR3 is TGTGCCAGCAGCTTAAACTCAGAGACCCAGTACTTC. Translation: CASSLNSETQYF.